This is a list of T cell receptor beta chains from one sample in a study of cytomegalovirus exposure and HLA in healthy donors. The assay was immunoSEQ multiplex PCR, and TCRdb's table has in-frame clones only and misses some. The clone table shows over 100,000 clones, with the ten largest holding 1.5% to 2%. The sequenced sample was PBMCs. The source is a young man in good health and CMV-seronegative. CDR3s include the opening cysteine and the closing phenylalanine or tryptophan. A D gene is named only where the DNA matches it firmly.

D: TRBD2
V: TRBV2
J: TRBJ2-6
DNA: TGTGCCAGCAGCGGGGAGGGGTCTGGGGCCAACGTCCTGACTTTC
CDR3: CASSGEGSGANVLTF

D: -
V: TRBV7-9
J: TRBJ1-5
DNA: TGTGCCAGCAGCGCAACGGGCCCATTGGGAGATCAGCCCCAGCATTTT
CDR3: CASSATGPLGDQPQHF

D: -
V: TRBV7-9
J: TRBJ1-6
DNA: TGTGCCAGCGGCTTGGCAGGGGAGAATTCACCCCTCCACTTT
CDR3: CASGLAGENSPLHF

D: TRBD1
V: TRBV6-5
J: TRBJ2-3
DNA: TGTGCCAGCAGAGCCATAGGACAGGGAAGAGATACGCAGTATTTT
CDR3: CASRAIGQGRDTQYF

D: -
V: TRBV5-8
J: TRBJ1-1
DNA: TGTGCCAGCAGCTTGGGGTGGGGAGGGGAAAACACTGAAGCTTTCTTT
CDR3: CASSLGWGGENTEAFF

D: TRBD2
V: TRBV6-4
J: TRBJ2-5
DNA: TGTGCCAGCAGTGGCTCAGCGGGGGGGCCAGAGACCCAGTACTTC
CDR3: CASSGSAGGPETQYF

D: TRBD2
V: TRBV27
J: TRBJ2-7
DNA: TGTGCCAGCAGGCTAGCGGGGCTTCGTTACGAGCAGTACTTC
CDR3: CASRLAGLRYEQYF

D: -
V: TRBV5-6
J: TRBJ2-5
DNA: TGTGCCAGCAGCTTCCAGGGCGGAGAGACCCAGTACTTC
CDR3: CASSFQGGETQYF

D: -
V: TRBV10-3
J: TRBJ2-2
DNA: TGTGCCATGGAGGGACAGAGAAACACCGGGGAGCTGTTTTTT
CDR3: CAMEGQRNTGELFF

D: TRBD1
V: TRBV5-1
J: TRBJ1-1
DNA: TGCGCCAGCAGCTTAACAGGGGGCACTGAAGCTTTCTTT
CDR3: CASSLTGGTEAFF

D: -
V: TRBV6-5
J: TRBJ1-1
DNA: TGTGCCAGCAGCCCAGATAACGGACTGACTGAAGCTTTCTTT
CDR3: CASSPDNGLTEAFF

D: -
V: TRBV7-3
J: TRBJ1-5
DNA: TGTGCCAGCAGGGGTGGCAGGACAGATCAGCCCCAGCATTTT
CDR3: CASRGGRTDQPQHF

D: TRBD1
V: TRBV10-3
J: TRBJ1-2
DNA: TGTGCCTCCGGGACAGGGACGGCTAACTATGGCTACACCTTC
CDR3: CASGTGTANYGYTF

D: TRBD2
V: TRBV5-4
J: TRBJ2-1
DNA: TGTGCCAGCAGCTTAAAGGCGGGGGGCACCTACAATGAGCAGTTCTTC
CDR3: CASSLKAGGTYNEQFF

D: -
V: TRBV10-3
J: TRBJ1-2
DNA: TGTGCCATCAGTGAGTCGAACAGGGCGGATGGCTACACCTTC
CDR3: CAISESNRADGYTF

D: -
V: TRBV27
J: TRBJ1-4
DNA: TGTGCCAGCAGCCGCCTCGGACAGTTGAATGAAAAACTGTTTTTT
CDR3: CASSRLGQLNEKLFF

D: -
V: TRBV27
J: TRBJ2-7
DNA: TGTGCCAGCAGTTTTGACGAGCGCTCTTACGAGCAGTACTTC
CDR3: CASSFDERSYEQYF

D: -
V: TRBV19
J: TRBJ2-7
DNA: TGTGCCAGTAGTCCCGCGAACTACTACGAGCAGTACTTC
CDR3: CASSPANYYEQYF

D: -
V: TRBV28
J: TRBJ1-1
DNA: TGTGCCAGCAGTTTAGTGTTGGAGAAAGCTTTCTTT
CDR3: CASSLVLEKAFF

D: -
V: TRBV2
J: TRBJ2-2
DNA: TGTGCCAGCAGTGTACAGCCTATATCCGGGGAGCTGTTTTTT
CDR3: CASSVQPISGELFF